The 31 T cell receptor beta chains in this list originate from one sample, sequenced in a study of blood T cell repertoires in COVID-19. Clones were read by immunoSEQ multiplex PCR, and TCRdb kept only the in-frame ones, dropping some. The sample records tens of thousands of clones, around 88% being singletons. Sequenced material: peripheral blood. These receptors all come from a man between 65 and 80 years old with active or convalescent COVID-19.

V gene TRBV6-1 combines with J gene TRBJ2-2; D may be TRBD1 (5 bases). V was cut by 4 bases and J by 4 bases, with 16 bases left in between. From germline, CDR1 is MNHNS and CDR2 SASEGT. The CDR3 sequence is 16 residues long. CDR3: CASSVGVGQSTGELFF. As DNA, the CDR3 is TGTGCCAGCAGTGTTGGGGTGGGGCAGTCCACCGGGGAGCTGTTTTTT.

This chain links TRBV27 with TRBJ1-1; D perhaps matches TRBD1 (5 bases). CDR1 and CDR2 from the germline V gene are MNHEY and SMNVEV (reference sequence). The CDR3 is 14 amino acids. Deletions cut 8 bases from V and 1 base from J, with 14 bases between. CDR3 nucleotides: TGTGCCAGCCATCCGGGGGGAAAGAACACTGAAGCTTTCTTT. Its translation: CASHPGGKNTEAFF.

V and J are TRBV11-3 and TRBJ2-3; D perhaps matches TRBD2 (6 bases). The CDR3 has 15 residues. Germline loops: CDR1 SGHNT, CDR2 YENEEA. Deletions cut 3 bases from V and 5 bases from J, with 15 bases between. The CDR3: CASSLRAGTEDTQYF. The CDR3 DNA follows: TGTGCCAGCAGCTTGAGGGCGGGAACGGAAGATACGCAGTATTTT.

CDR3 bases: TGTGCCAGCAGTTACTCGAGTGGGGGCGGCTATGGCTACACCTTC. Its translation: CASSYSSGGGYGYTF. The chain employs TRBV6-5 and TRBJ1-2; tentatively, D is TRBD1 (6 bases). Germline CDR1 is MNHEY and CDR2 is SVGAGI. This CDR3 has 15 amino acids. V lost 0 bases and J lost 4, with 12 bases in between.

The chain has TRBV5-8 and TRBJ1-5, with a possible D match to TRBD1 (5 bases). V lost 1 base, J lost 6 bases, and 14 bases lay in between. CDR3 length equals 15 residues. Germline CDR1 and CDR2: SGHTS and YDEGEE. The CDR3 DNA follows: TGTGCCAGCAGCTTGAGTAGGCAGGGCCGTCAGCCCCAGCATTTT. Translating it yields CASSLSRQGRQPQHF.

The V and J genes are TRBV29-1 and TRBJ1-1; possible D gene TRBD1, 6 bases. Trimming took off 6 bases at V and 4 bases at J, with 12 bases between the two ends. CDR3 length equals 12 residues. CDR1 and CDR2 from the germline V gene are SQVTM and ANQGSEA. The CDR3 DNA is TGCAGCGTCAGCGGACAGAGCACTGAAGCTTTCTTT. This sequence encodes CSVSGQSTEAFF.

This clone was seen only once. V and J are TRBV5-6 and TRBJ2-7; 7 positions agree with TRBD1. CDR3 length equals 14 residues. CDR1 is SGHDT, CDR2 YYEEEE, per germline. J lost 4 bases, V lost 2 bases, and 6 bases had no gene match. As DNA, the CDR3 is TGTGCCAGCAGCTTACCGGGACAGTTATACGAGCAGTACTTC. The encoded protein is CASSLPGQLYEQYF.

The genes are TRBV7-2 and TRBJ1-3; 7 bases map to TRBD1. CDR3 size: 14 residues. The ends lost 5 bases at V and 2 bases at J; junction bases unmatched: 3. Germline V gene data show CDR1 as SGHTA and CDR2 as FQGNSA. The DNA of the CDR3 is TGTGCCAGCAGCCTCGACAGGGCTGGAAACACCATATATTTT. It specifies CASSLDRAGNTIYF.

The J gene is TRBJ2-3, the V gene TRBV18; 7 bases match TRBD2. This CDR3 has 14 amino acids. With 3 bases clipped from V and 2 bases from J, the junction kept 2 bases outside the gene matches. In germline, CDR1 is KGHSH, CDR2 LQKENI. The CDR3 nucleotides read TGTGCCAGCTCACCGACTAGCAACACAGATACGCAGTATTTT. The encoded protein is CASSPTSNTDTQYF.

The chain combines TRBV3-1 (or the pseudogene TRBV3-2) with TRBJ2-7; TRBD2 aligns across 11 bases. CDR3 size: 18 residues. Germline-derived CDR1 and CDR2 are LGHDT and YNNKEL (reference sequence). V lost 1 base to trimming and J lost 3 bases; unmatched junction nucleotides: 11. In DNA form, the CDR3 reads TGTGCCAGCAGCCAAGGACCCACGCTAGCGGGAGGCCTCTACGAGCAGTACTTC. Translated: CASSQGPTLAGGLYEQYF.

This clone has only a few counts. The CDR3 DNA is TGTGCCAGCAGTGGAGGGGGTCACTATGGCTACACCTTC. As protein: CASSGGGHYGYTF. The chain employs TRBV25-1 and TRBJ1-2; TRBD1 might be the D (6 bases). The V and J ends lost 4 bases and 3 bases respectively, with 9 bases between them. The CDR3 loop spans 13 amino acids. Germline V gene sequence: CDR1 MGHDK, CDR2 SYGVNS.

DNA of the CDR3: TGTGCCAGCAGCTTAGGAGGAGAAGAGACCCAGTACTTC. Its translation: CASSLGGEETQYF. This chain uses TRBV7-9 with TRBJ2-5; unclear D gene. With 1 base removed from V and 3 bases from J, the gap between germline ends came to 6 bases. Germline CDR1 is SEHNR and CDR2 is FQNEAQ (reference sequence). CDR3 length: 13 residues.

The CDR3 region has the DNA TGTGCCAGCAGCGCATACGAGTCCGGGGATCAGCCCCAGCATTTT. The encoded protein is CASSAYESGDQPQHF. The chain is built from TRBV4-2 and TRBJ1-5; D is unclear. The germline V gene has CDR1 LGHNA and CDR2 YNFKEQ. The V and J ends lost 5 bases and 5 bases respectively, with 16 bases between them. The CDR3 runs 15 residues.

J is TRBJ2-5 and V is TRBV4-2, with TRBD1 identical over 7 bases. Germline assignment: CDR1 LGHNA and CDR2 YNFKEQ. The CDR3 covers 15 residues. V dropped 5 bases and J dropped 3; count of bases not matched to a gene: 9. CDR3 sequence (DNA): TGTGCCAGCAGCGGAATCCCCGGGACAGAAGAGACCCAGTACTTC. As protein: CASSGIPGTEETQYF.

The CDR3 DNA follows: TGTGCCAGTAGTATCCTAAATTTAACAGGGGGGAGAAAACTGTTTTTT. Its protein is CASSILNLTGGRKLFF. The chain combines TRBV19 with TRBJ1-4; 8 bases align to TRBD1. Germline CDR1 reads LNHDA; CDR2 reads SQIVND (reference sequence). This CDR3 has 16 residues. J was trimmed by 10 bases and V by 3 bases; bases with no gene match: 13.

A few counts support this clone. The chain carries TRBV7-2 and TRBJ1-1, with D possibly being TRBD1 (5 bases). Trimming took off 1 base at V and 0 bases at J, with 9 bases between the two ends. The germline V gene encodes CDR1 SGHTA and CDR2 FQGNSA. This CDR3 contains 15 residues. The CDR3, as DNA: TGTGCCAGCAGCTTAGTTACAGGAGTGAACACTGAAGCTTTCTTT. Its translation is CASSLVTGVNTEAFF.

The chain has TRBV28 and TRBJ2-2, with 7 bases lining up with TRBD1. V shed 4 bases, J shed 6 bases, and the junction held 11 bases outside the gene matches. CDR3 length equals 16 residues. Germline V gene lookup returns CDR1 MDHEN and CDR2 SYDVKM. CDR3 residues: CASSSRNRGMAGELFF. For the CDR3, the DNA is TGTGCCAGCAGTTCTAGGAACAGGGGTATGGCCGGGGAGCTGTTTTTT.

This clone has a single count. This chain connects TRBV4-3 to TRBJ2-2; D perhaps matches TRBD1 (6 bases). CDR3 length: 14 residues. The V gene's germline CDR1 is LGHNA and CDR2 YSLEER. Trimming took off 3 bases at V and 5 bases at J, with 10 bases between the two ends. The CDR3 region has the DNA TGCGCCAGCAGCCAGGAAGACAGGACCGGGGAGCTGTTTTTT. Its translation is CASSQEDRTGELFF.

This clone came up once. In DNA form, the CDR3 reads TGTGCCAGCAGTTCTTGGGGGACACTACAAGAGACCCAGTACTTC. It yields the protein CASSSWGTLQETQYF. This chain uses TRBV27 with TRBJ2-5, with a tentative D call TRBD1 (6 bases). V was trimmed by 4 bases and J by 2 bases, leaving 14 bases between them. CDR1 and CDR2 (germline): MNHEY, SMNVEV (reference sequence). CDR3 length: 15 residues.

A single count supports this clone. This chain joins TRBV18 and TRBJ1-1; TRBD1 matches 8 bases. The trim removed 6 bases at V and 4 bases at J, leaving 10 bases unmatched. Per germline, CDR1 KGHSH and CDR2 LQKENI. The CDR3 sequence is 15 residues long. The CDR3 nucleotides read TGTGCCAGCTCTAGCAGCGGACAGGGTATCACTGAAGCTTTCTTT. Residues: CASSSSGQGITEAFF. The full variable domain, rest sourced from reference TRBV18 and TRBJ1-1, is NAGVMQNPRHLVRRRGQEARLRCSPMKGHSHVYWYRQLPEEGLKFMVYLQKENIIDESGMPKERFSAEFPKEGPSILRIQQVVRGDSAAYFCASSSSGQGITEAFFGQGTRLTVV.

The chain recombines TRBV4-1 with TRBJ1-2; perhaps TRBD1 as D (5 bases). The germline V and J ends were trimmed by 2 bases and 5 bases, with 18 bases remaining between them. There are 16 residues in the CDR3. Germline V gene sequence: CDR1 MGHRA, CDR2 YSYEKL. CDR3 loop: CASSQSPAEGMYGYTF. In nucleotides, the CDR3 is TGCGCCAGCAGCCAAAGTCCGGCGGAGGGGATGTATGGCTACACCTTC.

DNA of the CDR3: TGTGCCAGCAGTTACTCGAGCGGGAGTCCCTACGAGCAGTACTTC. This encodes CASSYSSGSPYEQYF. This rearrangement joins TRBV6-5 to TRBJ2-7; 8 nucleotides agree with TRBD2. The CDR3 runs 15 residues. Germline loops: CDR1 MNHEY, CDR2 SVGAGI. V trimming: 0 bases; J trimming: 2 bases; junction bases outside the gene matches: 3.

Regarding this clone: In the same sample, other DNA sequences code for this CDR3. CDR3 nucleotides: TGTGCCAGTAGTACGGACAGCTTGAATCAGCCCCAGCATTTT. Translated: CASSTDSLNQPQHF. V is TRBV19 and J is TRBJ1-5; perhaps TRBD1 as D (6 bases). CDR1 is LNHDA and CDR2 is SQIVND in the germline V gene (reference sequence). The CDR3 has 14 residues. Deletions cut 4 bases from V and 4 bases from J, with 11 bases between.

In nucleotides, the CDR3 is TGTGCCACCAGCAGCCCGGGACAGGGGCGATCTACGAAGCAGTACTTC. It is translated as CATSSPGQGRSTKQYF. J is TRBJ2-7 and V is TRBV15; TRBD1 aligns across 10 bases. The CDR3 has 16 amino acids. V was pared by 3 bases and J by 8 bases, with 13 bases of the junction left unmatched. Germline CDR1 is LNHNV and CDR2 is YYDKDF (reference sequence).

The chain carries TRBV30 and TRBJ1-1, with TRBD1 identical over 9 bases. The germline V gene encodes CDR1 GTSNPN and CDR2 SVGIG (reference sequence). The CDR3 consists of 12 residues. V lost 5 bases, J lost 4 bases, and 2 bases stayed unmatched. CDR3 in amino acids: CAWGQGPTEAFF. As DNA, the CDR3 is TGTGCCTGGGGACAGGGGCCCACTGAAGCTTTCTTT.

V is TRBV9 and J is TRBJ2-1; 12 positions agree with TRBD2. CDR1 SGDLS and CDR2 YYNGEE come from the germline V gene. The CDR3 contains 16 residues. Trimming at V came to 4 bases and at J to 6 bases, leaving 8 bases not matched to a gene. Here the CDR3 DNA reads TGTGCCAGCAGCCCCCTAGGACTAGCGGGAACCAATGAGCAGTTCTTC. Translated: CASSPLGLAGTNEQFF.

This chain connects TRBV28 to TRBJ1-2; 7 bases are shared with TRBD1. CDR1 is MDHEN, CDR2 SYDVKM, per germline. The CDR3 contains 14 residues. With 5 bases clipped from V and 4 bases from J, the junction kept 7 bases outside the gene matches. CDR3 sequence reads: CASSPGQAIYGYTF. For the CDR3, the DNA is TGTGCCAGCAGTCCAGGACAGGCCATCTATGGCTACACCTTC.

This sequence joins TRBV29-1 and TRBJ1-2; D ambiguous. Germline V CDR1 and CDR2: SQVTM, ANQGSEA. The V gene lost 2 bases and the J gene lost 7 bases, with 26 bases spanning the gap. The CDR3 loop spans 17 amino acids. CDR3 sequence: CSVESGTTFPGLRGYTF. DNA for the CDR3: TGCAGCGTTGAAAGCGGCACCACGTTCCCGGGATTACGTGGCTACACCTTC.

The chain joins TRBV4-1 to TRBJ2-7; 7 bases map to TRBD2. Germline V gene sequence: CDR1 MGHRA, CDR2 YSYEKL. The CDR3 extends over 16 amino acids. Trimming took 0 bases from V and 2 from J; bases not matched to a gene: 7. CDR3 coding DNA: TGCGCCAGCAGCCAAGATGTCGCTAGCGGAGCCTACGAGCAGTACTTC. Encoded protein: CASSQDVASGAYEQYF.

This chain links TRBV7-6 with TRBJ2-3; D possibly corresponds to TRBD2 (5 bases). The CDR3 is 15 amino acids. Trimming left V 0 bases short and J 2 bases short, with 9 bases between. Germline-derived CDR1 and CDR2 are SGHVS and FNYEAQ. In nucleotides, the CDR3 is TGTGCCAGCAGCTTAGCGGGAGCACCCACAGATACGCAGTATTTT. Its protein product is CASSLAGAPTDTQYF. Combining the CDR3 with reference TRBV7-6 and TRBJ2-3 gives the whole variable domain GAGVSQSPRYKVTKRGQDVALRCDPISGHVSLYWYRQALGQGPEFLTYFNYEAQQDKSGLPNDRFSAERPEGSISTLTIQRTEQRDSAMYRCASSLAGAPTDTQYFGPGTRLTVL.

The gene calls are TRBV3-1 (or the pseudogene TRBV3-2) and TRBJ2-2; 12 nucleotides agree with TRBD2. Germline CDR1 reads LGHDT; CDR2 reads YNNKEL (reference sequence). The CDR3 has 18 residues. The V segment lost 4 bases and the J segment 0 bases; nucleotides outside the gene matches: 6. The CDR3 bases are TGTGCCAGCAGCCTGCTAGCGGGAGGGTTCGCGAACACCGGGGAGCTGTTTTTT. Encoded protein: CASSLLAGGFANTGELFF.